This TCR beta chain was profiled in a study of immune characterization of retroperitoneal liposarcoma. TCRdb analysed the PCR reads with MiXCR anew, one entry per CDR3 protein. The data contain fewer than 11,000 distinct CDR3 sequences, roughly 29% of them singletons. V lost 6 bases, J lost 9 bases, and 21 bases lay in between. Germline values: CDR1 MNHNS, CDR2 SASEGT. The CDR3 contains 15 residues. The sample was tumor tissue. V is TRBV6-1 and J is TRBJ2-1; unclear D gene. The sequence derives from a female donor with retroperitoneal liposarcoma. In nucleotides, the CDR3 is TGTGCCAGCAGCCGCCGCCCGATATGCCCCTGTGAGCAGTTCTTC. Translated: CASSRRPICPCEQFF.